A single sample gave rise to the 24 T cell receptor beta chains below, sequenced in a study of patients and donors after allogeneic stem cell transplantation. Each CDR3 protein gets one entry after TCRdb re-called the RT-PCR reads with MiXCR. Of around 160,000 distinct CDR3 sequences listed, 30% are singletons. Sequenced: blood, either unsorted or a sorted T cell fraction (not recorded which). The receptors here all came from a human donor who was either an allogeneic HSCT recipient or a stem cell or donor lymphocyte infusion donor (not recorded which). It is not recorded whose cells these are; they may come from a transplant donor.

V gene TRBV20-1 combines with J gene TRBJ2-1; D is possibly TRBD1 (6 bases). The V gene's germline CDR1 is DFQATT and CDR2 SNEGSKA (reference sequence). This CDR3 is 15 amino acids long. V lost 2 bases and J lost 0, with 11 bases in between. The CDR3 loop reads CSARRDTYSYNEQFF. The CDR3 coding sequence is TGCAGTGCTAGACGGGACACCTACTCCTACAATGAGCAGTTCTTC.

This clonotype was seen a few times. The genes are TRBV15 and TRBJ1-5; D gene ambiguous. V dropped 1 base and J dropped 2 bases, with 12 bases sitting between them. The length of the CDR3 is 16 residues. Germline lookup yields CDR1 LNHNV and CDR2 YYDKDF (reference sequence). CDR3 sequence reads: CATSRGTGGGNQPQHF. CDR3 DNA: TGTGCCACCAGCAGAGGGACCGGAGGTGGCAATCAGCCCCAGCATTTT.

This clonotype was seen ten or more times. This chain joins TRBV24-1 and TRBJ1-6; no clear D gene. CDR1 KGHDR and CDR2 SFDVKD come from the germline V gene. V lost 5 bases and J lost 7, with 8 bases in between. This CDR3 is 13 amino acids long. The CDR3 DNA sequence: TGTGCCACCAGTGTAGGAGGCAATTCACCCCTCCACTTT. This gives the protein CATSVGGNSPLHF.

This sequence joins TRBV10-3 and TRBJ2-1; a possible D gene is TRBD1 (6 bases). V lost 3 bases to trimming and J lost 4 bases, with 13 bases between them. Per germline, CDR1 ENHRY and CDR2 SYGVKD. This CDR3 is built from 15 residues. The CDR3 bases are TGTGCCATCAGTGACGGGGACATATTTTACAATGAGCAGTTCTTC. Encoded protein: CAISDGDIFYNEQFF.

This clonotype was detected a few times. The V gene is TRBV7-2, the J gene TRBJ2-2; D gene ambiguous. CDR1 SGHTA and CDR2 FQGNSA come from the germline V gene. Between the trimmed V and J ends, which lost 1 base and 4 bases, there was a span of 13 bases. This CDR3 contains 16 residues. Written as DNA, the CDR3 is TGTGCCAGCAGCTTAGTCTCTCCGGTTCTCACCGGGGAGCTGTTTTTT. The encoded protein is CASSLVSPVLTGELFF.

Only a few counts were recorded for this clonotype. V and J are TRBV20-1 and TRBJ1-5; 7 nucleotides line up with TRBD1. The J segment lost 1 base and the V segment lost 8 bases, leaving 8 bases of the junction unmatched. From germline, CDR1 is DFQATT and CDR2 SNEGSKA (reference sequence). The length of the CDR3 is 14 residues. The CDR3 here is CSFRKGASNQPQHF. In DNA, the CDR3 is TGCAGTTTCAGAAAGGGGGCGAGCAATCAGCCCCAGCATTTT.

CDR3 sequence reads: CSASVLDPTNYGYTF. DNA for the CDR3: TGCAGTGCTAGTGTCTTGGATCCTACTAACTATGGCTACACCTTC. The rearrangement joins TRBV20-1 to TRBJ1-2; D is undetermined. V dropped 3 bases and J dropped 0 bases, with 14 bases sitting between them. Per the germline V gene, CDR1 is DFQATT and CDR2 is SNEGSKA (reference sequence). The CDR3 contains 15 residues.

V gene TRBV29-1 combines with J gene TRBJ1-1, with D hard to call. From germline, CDR1 is SQVTM and CDR2 ANQGSEA. CDR3 length: 13 amino acids. Trimming removed 6 bases from V and 1 base from J, with 12 bases in between. The chain's CDR3 is CSVSSRWNTEAFF. DNA of the CDR3: TGCAGCGTATCCTCGCGGTGGAACACTGAAGCTTTCTTT.

The genes are TRBV27 and TRBJ1-5; the D is unclear. Germline values: CDR1 MNHEY, CDR2 SMNVEV (reference sequence). The CDR3 is made up of 14 amino acids. The V end lost 2 bases, the J end lost 5 bases, and 10 bases lay between the germline ends. The CDR3 DNA sequence: TGTGCCAGCAGTTTAGGAGGACTGTATCAGCCCCAGCATTTT. Protein product: CASSLGGLYQPQHF.

This chain joins TRBV20-1 and TRBJ2-3, with 11 bases identical to TRBD2. With 4 bases clipped from V and 7 bases from J, the junction kept 7 bases outside the gene matches. The CDR3 extends over 14 amino acids. Germline CDR1 reads DFQATT; CDR2 reads SNEGSKA (reference sequence). The CDR3 is CSATPGLAENTQYF. The CDR3 bases are TGCAGTGCTACCCCGGGACTAGCGGAGAATACGCAGTATTTT.

This chain uses TRBV29-1 with TRBJ2-7; tentatively, D is TRBD1 (5 bases). The V end was cut by 4 bases, the J end by 3 bases, with 10 bases between. Germline V gene lookup returns CDR1 SQVTM and CDR2 ANQGSEA. The CDR3 is 12 residues long. CDR3 region: CSVVIRDYEQYF. The CDR3 region has the DNA TGCAGCGTTGTAATCAGGGACTACGAGCAGTACTTC.

In DNA, the CDR3 is TGTGCCAGCAGCCGAAAAGAGAGATGGATCCAGGAGACCCAGTACTTC. Translation: CASSRKERWIQETQYF. The genes are TRBV5-6 and TRBJ2-5; no clear D gene. V lost 4 bases and J lost 5, with 21 bases in between. CDR1 SGHDT and CDR2 YYEEEE come from the germline V gene. The CDR3 runs to 16 residues.

The chain carries TRBV27 and TRBJ2-2; D remains unclear. This CDR3 is built from 13 residues. Trimming removed 4 bases from V and 3 bases from J, with 6 bases in between. CDR1 and CDR2 from the germline V gene are MNHEY and SMNVEV (reference sequence). The CDR3 here is CASSWIDTGELFF. The CDR3 DNA reads TGTGCCAGCAGTTGGATCGACACCGGGGAGCTGTTTTTT.

V gene TRBV5-1 combines with J gene TRBJ2-3, with 7 positions matching TRBD1. CDR3 length equals 17 residues. Germline assignment: CDR1 SGHRS and CDR2 YFSETQ. V lost 4 bases to trimming and J lost 1 base; unmatched junction nucleotides: 12. DNA for the CDR3: TGCGCCAGCAGCCTAGGAACCGCCGGGACAGGCACAGATACGCAGTATTTT. This sequence encodes CASSLGTAGTGTDTQYF.

The chain has TRBV12-3 or TRBV12-4 and TRBJ2-5; 7 nucleotides match TRBD2. The CDR3 contains 14 residues. After removal of 4 bases from V and 2 bases from J, the junction contained 4 bases not matched to a gene. CDR3 region: CASSSSGVQETQYF. For the CDR3, the DNA is TGTGCCAGCAGTTCAAGCGGGGTACAAGAGACCCAGTACTTC.

At least ten counts were recorded for this clonotype. The chain uses TRBV12-3 or TRBV12-4 and TRBJ1-3; D ambiguous. The CDR3 has 15 residues. Trimming left V 0 bases short and J 3 bases short, with 9 bases between. The CDR3: CASSLAPWYGNTIYF. As DNA, the CDR3 is TGTGCCAGCAGTTTAGCGCCGTGGTATGGAAACACCATATATTTT.

The rearrangement joins TRBV18 to TRBJ2-7; 7 bases line up with TRBD2. Germline V CDR1 and CDR2: KGHSH, LQKENI. The CDR3 sequence is 15 residues long. Unmatched junction bases numbered 8, after V lost 5 bases and J lost 1 base. The CDR3 protein is CASSFSAGVSYEQYF. CDR3 DNA sequence: TGTGCCAGCTCATTTTCTGCGGGAGTGTCCTACGAGCAGTACTTC. The whole variable domain, filled in from reference TRBV18 and TRBJ2-7, reads NAGVMQNPRHLVRRRGQEARLRCSPMKGHSHVYWYRQLPEEGLKFMVYLQKENIIDESGMPKERFSAEFPKEGPSILRIQQVVRGDSAAYFCASSFSAGVSYEQYFGPGTRLTVT.

The V and J genes are TRBV4-3 and TRBJ1-1; D uncertain. Germline V lookup: CDR1 LGHNA, CDR2 YSLEER. CDR3 size: 15 residues. V was cut by 0 bases and J by 5 bases, with 13 bases left in between. The CDR3: CASSQDWQLRTEAFF. The CDR3 DNA reads as TGCGCCAGCAGCCAAGATTGGCAATTGAGGACTGAAGCTTTCTTT.

This clonotype was observed a single time. This rearrangement joins TRBV4-2 to TRBJ2-7; 7 positions agree with TRBD2. Per germline, CDR1 LGHNA and CDR2 YNFKEQ. CDR3 length: 16 amino acids. V trimming: 5 bases; J trimming: 2 bases; junction bases outside the gene matches: 12. The CDR3 DNA is TGTGCCAGCAGCTCCCAAGATCTAGCGGTGGCCTACGAGCAGTACTTC. Translation gives CASSSQDLAVAYEQYF.

The rearrangement links TRBV20-1 to TRBJ1-1; TRBD1 matches 8 bases. Per the germline V gene, CDR1 is DFQATT and CDR2 is SNEGSKA (reference sequence). The CDR3 runs to 13 residues. The V and J ends lost 7 bases and 0 bases, in that order; junction bases with no gene match: 4. For the CDR3, the DNA is TGCAGTGAGTCGGGACAGGTGAACACTGAAGCTTTCTTT. It specifies CSESGQVNTEAFF.

The sample holds one count of this clonotype. V usage is TRBV28 and J usage is TRBJ2-7; either TRBD1 or TRBD2 may fit D (5 bases each). V dropped 4 bases and J dropped 2 bases, with 9 bases sitting between them. Looked up from germline, CDR1 is MDHEN and CDR2 is SYDVKM. The CDR3 has 13 residues. The CDR3, as DNA: TGTGCCAGCAGTTGGGGGTTACCCTACGAGCAGTACTTC. Amino acids: CASSWGLPYEQYF.

For this clonotype: Mismatch with germline at one junction end may stem from a read error. This chain links TRBV7-7 with TRBJ2-5; no clear D gene. The CDR3 is 17 residues long. Germline V gene data show CDR1 as SSHAT and CDR2 as FNYEAQ (reference sequence). CDR3 amino acids: CASSFIPTWADEETQYF. CDR3 DNA sequence: TGTGCTAGCAGCTTTATCCCTACTTGGGCAGATGAAGAGACCCAGTACTTC.

The rearrangement links TRBV1 to TRBJ2-7; TRBD2, as called in the table, went unchecked against the DNA. TRBV1 is reported as a pseudogene. CDR3 length equals 21 residues. CDR3 protein: CTSSQEMALAVTPERSYEQYF. In DNA form, the CDR3 reads TGCACCAGCAGCCAAGAGATGGCCCTAGCGGTAACTCCGGAGCGCTCCTACGAGCAGTACTTC.

V and J are TRBV5-1 and TRBJ1-2; D is perhaps TRBD1 (6 bases). The CDR3 covers 15 residues. V dropped 0 bases and J dropped 5 bases, with 14 bases sitting between them. Germline V gene lookup returns CDR1 SGHRS and CDR2 YFSETQ. This CDR3 is CASSLEWGHRYGYTF. The CDR3 bases are TGCGCCAGCAGCTTGGAATGGGGGCACCGATATGGCTACACCTTC.